Listed here are 21 T cell receptor beta chains from one sample, sequenced in a study of regulatory T cells in long-lasting Graves disease (dated by TCRdb to the early 2020s). The intended sense of this specimen's time point label: persistent/refractory GD, antithyroid drugs over 5 years with positive TRAb. For both TCR sequencing and RNA sequencing, RNA was extracted from PBMCs in TRIzol. Library preparation used multiplex PCR. The run used an Illumina HiSeq 4000. TCR beta libraries were built with iRepertoire HTBI primers and Arm-PCR amplification of CDR3 regions. In TCRdb, the public reads were trimmed at Q25 with fastp and aligned with MiXCR, with productive beta chains retained. Each entry is one CDR3 protein sequence, shown with its most common DNA and genes. The sample includes over 300,000 distinct CDR3 sequences, with less than 20% observed a single time. Less than 35% of the sample is held by the ten biggest clonotypes.

The sample was peripheral blood mononuclear cells (PBMCs), taken when the disease was refractory, from a patient treated with antithyroid drugs. The receptors here all came from a female donor with Graves disease.

The genes are TRBV4-3 and TRBJ2-5; either TRBD1 or TRBD2 may fit D (5 bases each). Germline V gene data show CDR1 as LGHNA and CDR2 as YSLEER. Between the trimmed V and J ends, which lost 8 bases and 5 bases, there was a span of 21 bases. The CDR3 sequence is 15 residues long. The CDR3 protein is CASLLDRGTQETQYF. In DNA form, the CDR3 reads TGCGCCAGCCTCTTAGATCGAGGGACGCAGGAGACCCAGTACTTC.

This clonotype was recorded at least ten times. Here the CDR3 DNA reads TGTGCCAGCAGAACGACAGGTACCTACGAGCAGTACTTC. Its protein product is CASRTTGTYEQYF. The chain links TRBV6-1 to TRBJ2-7; maybe TRBD1 (6 bases). Trimming took off 6 bases at V and 2 bases at J, with 11 bases between the two ends. CDR3 size: 13 residues. CDR1 and CDR2 from the germline V gene are MNHNS and SASEGT.

This clonotype was counted a few times. The chain joins TRBV9 to TRBJ1-1, with D possibly TRBD1 on 6 matching bases. The CDR3 contains 13 residues. Trimming cost V 4 bases and J 8 bases, with 15 bases left between them. The germline V gene has CDR1 SGDLS and CDR2 YYNGEE. The CDR3 DNA reads as TGTGCCAGCAGCTTCGGGGGGGCTGCCGAAGCTTTCTTT. Its translation: CASSFGGAAEAFF.

The sample holds a few counts of this clonotype. The chain carries TRBV5-4 and TRBJ2-4; 8 bases are a match to TRBD2. Germline CDR1 SGHNT, CDR2 YYREEE (reference sequence). The CDR3 sequence is 16 residues long. Losses at the gene ends were 3 bases for V and 2 bases for J; bases not matched to a gene: 7. The CDR3 region is CASSYGTSLSKNIQYF. The CDR3 DNA is TGTGCCAGCAGCTATGGGACTAGTCTCTCCAAAAACATTCAGTACTTC.

The table lists this clonotype with many counts. The chain has TRBV28 and TRBJ1-4; TRBD1 matches at 8 bases. The ends lost 5 bases at V and 5 bases at J; junction bases unmatched: 7. The CDR3 loop spans 15 amino acids. The germline V gene has CDR1 MDHEN and CDR2 SYDVKM. The CDR3 spells CASSPIRQGNEKLFF. The CDR3 DNA reads TGTGCCAGCAGTCCCATACGACAGGGGAATGAAAAACTGTTTTTT. Full variable domain (remainder filled in from reference TRBV28 and TRBJ1-4): DVKVTQSSRYLVKRTGEKVFLECVQDMDHENMFWYRQDPGLGLRLIYFSYDVKMKEKGDIPEGYSVSREKKERFSLILESASTNQTSMYLCASSPIRQGNEKLFFGSGTQLSVL.

On this clonotype: One end of the junction varies from germline; a read error may be responsible. The rearrangement uses TRBV18 and TRBJ1-6, with 7 positions matching TRBD1. Germline values: CDR1 KGHSH, CDR2 LQKENI. The length of the CDR3 is 13 residues. The CDR3 here is CASSKDRRSLLHF. DNA of the CDR3: TGTGCCAGCTCAAAGGACAGGCGATCACTCCTCCACTTT. Based on the CDR3 plus reference TRBV18 and TRBJ1-6, the full variable domain is NAGVMQNPRHLVRRRGQEARLRCSPMKGHSHVYWYRQLPEEGLKFMVYLQKENIIDESGMPKERFSAEFPKEGPSILRIQQVVRGDSAAYFCASSKDRRSLLHFGNGTRLTVT.

This clonotype was picked up many times. This CDR3 reads CASSLGAGRFNEKLFF. The CDR3 nucleotides read TGTGCCAGCAGCTTAGGGGCGGGCAGATTTAATGAAAAACTGTTTTTT. The gene calls are TRBV7-2 and TRBJ1-4; D not certain. The CDR3 sequence is 16 residues long. The germline CDR1 and CDR2 sequences are SGHTA and FQGNSA. Trimming cost V 1 base and J 4 bases, with 13 bases left between them.

This clonotype has more than one count but fewer than ten. This may be a read error, as it is one base from a much larger clone. The rearrangement uses TRBV12-3 or TRBV12-4 and TRBJ1-2; TRBD1 matches at 7 bases. This CDR3 is built from 14 residues. The CDR3 nucleotides read TGTGCCGGCAGCCGCGGACAGGAGCGTCAAGGCTACACCTTC. It translates to CAGSRGQERQGYTF.

Many counts were recorded for this clonotype. The V and J genes are TRBV3-1 and TRBJ1-5; D gene uncertain. The CDR3 consists of 13 residues. V was pared by 0 bases and J by 7 bases, with 7 bases between. Per the germline V gene, CDR1 is LGHDT and CDR2 is YNNKEL (reference sequence). The CDR3 nucleotides are TGTGCCAGCAGCCAAGATGGGAACCAGCCCCAGCATTTT. It is translated as CASSQDGNQPQHF.

In this sample, this clonotype turned up many times. The rearrangement joins TRBV3-1 to TRBJ1-2, with D maybe TRBD1 (5 bases). The CDR3 length is 13 residues. The germline V gene has CDR1 LGHDT and CDR2 YNNKEL (reference sequence). Trimming stripped 5 bases from V and 4 bases from J, with 11 bases between. Here the CDR3 reads CASSGDGFYGYTF. The CDR3 DNA reads TGTGCCAGCAGCGGGGACGGTTTCTATGGCTACACCTTC.

This clonotype was counted at least ten times. V gene TRBV11-2 combines with J gene TRBJ1-1, with D possibly TRBD1 on 5 matching bases. CDR1 and CDR2 from the germline V gene are SGHAT and FQNNGV. V was clipped by 5 bases and J by 2 bases, with 15 bases between them. The CDR3 is 15 residues long. CDR3 DNA: TGTGCCAGCAGCCTTCTCGGGGCGCGTAACACTGAAGCTTTCTTT. Residues: CASSLLGARNTEAFF.

This clonotype appeared many times. The V gene is TRBV12-3 or TRBV12-4, the J gene TRBJ1-2; TRBD1 aligns across 8 bases. This CDR3 region has 19 residues. V lost 2 bases to trimming and J lost 0 bases; unmatched junction nucleotides: 14. CDR3 DNA sequence: TGTGCCAGCAGTTTATGGTTGGATCGGGACAGGCGCACTAACTATGGCTACACCTTC. The encoded protein is CASSLWLDRDRRTNYGYTF.

In its sample, this clonotype was seen a few times. The chain uses TRBV30 and TRBJ2-7; the match to TRBD1 covers 9 bases. The germline CDR1 and CDR2 sequences are GTSNPN and SVGIG (reference sequence). This CDR3 comprises 14 residues. The J segment lost 7 bases and the V segment lost 3 bases, leaving 10 bases of the junction unmatched. The CDR3 region has the DNA TGTGCCTGGAGATCCGGGACAGGGAACAGGGAGCAGTACTTC. Encoded protein: CAWRSGTGNREQYF. Full variable domain (remainder filled in from reference TRBV30 and TRBJ2-7): SQTIHQWPATLVQPVGSPLSLECTVEGTSNPNLYWYRQAAGRGLQLLFYSVGIGQISSEVPQNLSASRPQDRQFILSSKKLLLSDSGFYLCAWRSGTGNREQYFGPGTRLTVT.

The CDR3 protein is CASSSGLAGGRGETQYF. CDR3 DNA: TGTGCCAGCAGCTCGGGACTAGCGGGGGGCCGGGGAGAGACCCAGTACTTC. The genes are TRBV7-8 and TRBJ2-5; 15 bases align to TRBD2. CDR3 length equals 17 residues. The germline V gene has CDR1 SGHVS and CDR2 FQNEAQ. V shed 4 bases, J shed 4 bases, and the junction held 7 bases outside the gene matches.

This rearrangement joins TRBV30 to TRBJ2-7; D call uncertain. The CDR3 length is 11 residues. The germline gives CDR1 GTSNPN, CDR2 SVGIG (reference sequence). V lost 2 bases, J lost 4 bases, and 6 bases lay in between. CDR3 DNA sequence: TGTGCCTGGAGTCGAAATTACGAGCAGTACTTC. Protein sequence: CAWSRNYEQYF.

This clonotype occurred many times. This chain uses TRBV6-9 with TRBJ2-7; 8 positions match TRBD2. The length of the CDR3 is 14 residues. Germline loops: CDR1 MNHGY, CDR2 SVAAGI. V lost 4 bases to trimming and J lost 6 bases; unmatched junction nucleotides: 8. In nucleotides, the CDR3 is TGTGCCAGCAGTTCGCCGGGACTAGTACCCGAGCAGTACTTC. This sequence encodes CASSSPGLVPEQYF.

This clonotype has just a few counts. The V gene is TRBV4-3, the J gene TRBJ1-6; a weak D match, TRBD1 (5 bases). Trimming stripped 0 bases from V and 8 bases from J, with 8 bases between. Germline V CDR1 and CDR2: LGHNA, YSLEER. The CDR3 has 14 amino acids. The CDR3: CASSQEGPYSPLHF. In nucleotides, the CDR3 is TGCGCCAGCAGCCAAGAGGGACCGTATTCACCCCTCCACTTT.

The chain employs TRBV7-9 and TRBJ2-1; possible D gene TRBD1, 5 bases. The V end was cut by 4 bases, the J end by 2 bases, with 15 bases between. The germline gives CDR1 SEHNR, CDR2 FQNEAQ (reference sequence). This CDR3 region has 16 residues. CDR3 sequence: CASSSRTRNPYNEQFF. The CDR3 bases are TGTGCCAGCAGCTCGCGGACAAGAAACCCCTACAATGAGCAGTTCTTC.

This clonotype was counted ten times or more. The chain joins TRBV18 to TRBJ2-6; no definite D call. The CDR3 has 15 amino acids. V gave up 2 bases and J gave up 0 bases, with 5 bases separating them. From germline, CDR1 is KGHSH and CDR2 LQKENI. The CDR3, as DNA: TGTGCCAGCTCACCAACGACCTCTGGGGCCAACGTCCTGACTTTC. It codes for CASSPTTSGANVLTF.

This clonotype was observed at least ten times. V gene TRBV6-1 combines with J gene TRBJ2-2; 7 nucleotides line up with TRBD2. This CDR3 has 16 amino acids. V was pared by 6 bases and J by 1 base, with 8 bases of the junction left unmatched. Germline CDR1 reads MNHNS; CDR2 reads SASEGT. CDR3 bases: TGTGCCAGCAGCATGGGACTACCTATGAACACCGGGGAGCTGTTTTTT. Translated: CASSMGLPMNTGELFF.

This clonotype was picked up a small number of times. The V gene is TRBV18, the J gene TRBJ1-1; 7 bases align to TRBD1. This CDR3 region has 16 residues. Germline CDR1 reads KGHSH; CDR2 reads LQKENI. V gave up 4 bases and J gave up 5 bases; unmatched junction bases: 13. DNA of the CDR3: TGTGCCAGCTCACTTTACCGACAGGGAATGGGGACTGAAGCTTTCTTT. It specifies CASSLYRQGMGTEAFF.